Listed below are T cell receptor beta chains from one sample, sequenced in a study of T cell changes during pregnancy in multiple sclerosis. Produced via immunoSEQ multiplex PCR; TCRdb's table is partial and in-frame only. In the table there are 95,000 to 100,000 clones, more than 85% of which are singletons. Sequenced here: peripheral blood, sampled in the second trimester of pregnancy. These receptors originate from a female donor with multiple sclerosis, enrolled in a pregnancy study. Each CDR3 is given with its conserved first and last residue. Each record gives: CDR3 length, J gene, V gene, CDR3 protein.

11 | TRBJ2-1 | TRBV9 | CASSGLNEQFF
13 | TRBJ2-5 | TRBV5-1 | CASSLEGMETQYF
14 | TRBJ2-5 | TRBV7-2 | CASVGGGSRETQYF
17 | TRBJ2-3 | TRBV7-9 | CASSLVAGGPSTDTQYF
14 | TRBJ2-2 | TRBV7-9 | CASSLVQPAGELFF
15 | TRBJ1-5 | TRBV21-1 | CARNQETDNNQPQHF
15 | TRBJ1-5 | TRBV6-1 | CASSPLPGAHQPQHF
14 | TRBJ1-2 | TRBV28 | CASSLTGGGYGYTF
13 | TRBJ1-1 | TRBV2 | CASTLGLYTEAFF
14 | TRBJ2-3 | TRBV2 | CASSAAGRPDTQYF